These 27 T cell receptor beta chains share one sample of origin, sequenced in a study of PD-1 blockade in classical Hodgkin lymphoma. The data were produced by immunoSEQ multiplex PCR, yet TCRdb's version contains in-frame clones alone and is incomplete. The table has around 14,000 clones, around 93% seen once. Time point meaning: newly diagnosed, previously untreated cHL patient sample. From thawed PBMCs, CD8+ T cells were isolated by magnetic negative selection. The sequenced sample was CD8+ T cells from blood. All receptors derive from a human donor with classical Hodgkin lymphoma.

The V gene is TRBV27, the J gene TRBJ2-3, with D possibly called TRBD1 or TRBD2 (6 bases each). The germline V and J ends were trimmed by 5 bases and 4 bases, with 22 bases remaining between them. The CDR3 extends over 17 amino acids. Germline V CDR1 and CDR2: MNHEY, SMNVEV (reference sequence). CDR3 in DNA: TGTGCCAGCAGTCCTCCCGGGGGCGCTTGGGGGGCAGATACGCAGTATTTT. This sequence encodes CASSPPGGAWGADTQYF.

This clone was detected once. The chain carries TRBV27 and TRBJ2-1; 10 bases agree with TRBD2. J was trimmed by 3 bases and V by 4 bases; bases with no gene match: 12. The CDR3 is 18 amino acids. Germline V gene lookup returns CDR1 MNHEY and CDR2 SMNVEV (reference sequence). CDR3 DNA sequence: TGTGCCAGCAGTTCATGGGATAGCGGGAGGAATCTCTACAATGAGCAGTTCTTC. Amino acid sequence: CASSSWDSGRNLYNEQFF.

The J gene is TRBJ1-1, the V gene TRBV19, with TRBD1 matching over 8 bases. V was pared by 11 bases and J by 1 base, with 12 bases of the junction left unmatched. The CDR3 is 15 amino acids. Germline CDR1 reads LNHDA; CDR2 reads SQIVND (reference sequence). This CDR3 reads CAVARQGMGNTEAFF. In DNA, the CDR3 is TGTGCCGTAGCGAGACAGGGGATGGGGAACACTGAAGCTTTCTTT. Full variable domain (missing parts from reference TRBV19 and TRBJ1-1): DGGITQSPKYLFRKEGQNVTLSCEQNLNHDAMYWYRQDPGQGLRLIYYSQIVNDFQKGDIAEGYSVSREKKESFPLTVTSAQKNPTAFYLCAVARQGMGNTEAFFGQGTRLTVV.

The chain combines TRBV27 with TRBJ2-7, with D unresolved. CDR1 and CDR2 from the germline V gene are MNHEY and SMNVEV (reference sequence). V was clipped by 5 bases and J by 2 bases, with 16 bases between them. The CDR3 extends over 15 amino acids. The CDR3 DNA sequence: TGTGCCAGCAGTCCCGCGGTAACACAAGCCTACGAGCAGTACTTC. The encoded protein is CASSPAVTQAYEQYF.

V usage is TRBV4-1 and J usage is TRBJ2-3; 9 nucleotides agree with TRBD2. Germline V gives CDR1 MGHRA, CDR2 YSYEKL. This CDR3 contains 16 residues. The V segment lost 3 bases and the J segment 1 base; nucleotides outside the gene matches: 5. The CDR3 DNA reads as TGCGCCAGCAGCCATGACAGACTAGCGGGCACAGATACGCAGTATTTT. This encodes CASSHDRLAGTDTQYF.

The chain links TRBV30 to TRBJ2-5; 10 bases match TRBD2. CDR1 GTSNPN and CDR2 SVGIG come from the germline V gene (reference sequence). The CDR3 is 16 residues long. After removal of 1 base from V and 6 bases from J, the junction contained 11 bases not matched to a gene. CDR3 bases: TGTGCCTGGAGTGGACGACTAGCGGGTCGTGGGAAGACCCAGTACTTC. It encodes CAWSGRLAGRGKTQYF.

The V and J genes are TRBV4-1 and TRBJ2-1, with TRBD2 as a possible D gene (5 bases). The CDR3 covers 15 residues. Germline CDR1 MGHRA, CDR2 YSYEKL. Trimming removed 0 bases at V and 2 bases at J, with 8 bases between. CDR3 in DNA: TGCGCCAGCAGCCAAGATTCGGGGACCTACAATGAGCAGTTCTTC. Translating gives CASSQDSGTYNEQFF.

This sequence joins TRBV9 and TRBJ2-4, with D possibly being TRBD1 (5 bases). The CDR3 runs 14 residues. V was shortened by 6 bases and J by 7 bases, with 17 bases between the two germline ends. Germline CDR1 SGDLS, CDR2 YYNGEE. For the CDR3, the DNA is TGTGCCAGCAAGATCGTCAGGGTTCGCAACATTCAGTACTTC. It encodes CASKIVRVRNIQYF. The whole variable domain, filled in from reference TRBV9 and TRBJ2-4, reads DSGVTQTPKHLITATGQRVTLRCSPRSGDLSVYWYQQSLDQGLQFLIQYYNGEERAKGNILERFSAQQFPDLHSELNLSSLELGDSALYFCASKIVRVRNIQYFGAGTRLSVL.

The genes are TRBV7-9 and TRBJ1-1; D is unclear. Trimming shortened V by 5 bases and J by 1 base, and 17 bases separated the two germline ends. The CDR3 has 16 amino acids. Germline CDR1 reads SEHNR; CDR2 reads FQNEAQ (reference sequence). CDR3 nucleotides: TGTGCCAGCAGCCCCCCCACAGCCCTTCCGAACACTGAAGCTTTCTTT. It codes for CASSPPTALPNTEAFF.

This chain connects TRBV5-5 to TRBJ1-2; D is ambiguous. This CDR3 spans 13 amino acids. V lost 0 bases, J lost 4 bases, and 7 bases lay in between. Germline CDR1 is SGHKS and CDR2 is YYEKEE (reference sequence). The CDR3 is CASSLGGIYGYTF. The CDR3 coding sequence is TGTGCCAGCAGCTTGGGGGGAATCTATGGCTACACCTTC. Drawing the rest from reference TRBV5-5 and TRBJ1-2, the complete variable domain is DAGVTQSPTHLIKTRGQQVTLRCSPISGHKSVSWYQQVLGQGPQFIFQYYEKEERGRGNFPDRFSARQFPNYSSELNVNALLLGDSALYLCASSLGGIYGYTFGSGTRLTVV.

The V and J genes are TRBV7-9 and TRBJ2-1; 9 bases line up with TRBD1. The V segment lost 7 bases and the J segment 3 bases; nucleotides outside the gene matches: 7. CDR1 SEHNR and CDR2 FQNEAQ come from the germline V gene (reference sequence). The CDR3 is 15 residues long. CDR3 nucleotide sequence: TGTGCCAGCACCGTCCGGGACAGGGACTACAATGAGCAGTTCTTC. It specifies CASTVRDRDYNEQFF.

The rearrangement links TRBV5-4 to TRBJ2-7; D possibly matches TRBD1 or TRBD2 (7 bases each). V was pared by 4 bases and J by 6 bases, with 11 bases between. CDR1 SGHNT and CDR2 YYREEE come from the germline V gene (reference sequence). This CDR3 is built from 12 residues. CDR3 bases: TGTGCCAGCAGCGCAGGGGGGGGCGAGCAGTACGTC. It yields the protein CASSAGGGEQYV.

The V and J genes are TRBV10-3 and TRBJ2-1; 8 bases line up with TRBD2. Trimming cost V 8 bases and J 6 bases; bases outside gene matches: 6. The germline CDR1 and CDR2 sequences are ENHRY and SYGVKD. This CDR3 region has 13 residues. The CDR3 DNA reads as TGTGCCATCGGAGCGGGAGCCTTCAATGAGCAGTTCTTC. It specifies CAIGAGAFNEQFF.

The J gene is TRBJ1-5, the V gene TRBV4-1, with 11 positions matching TRBD1. The CDR3 length is 15 residues. V trimming: 5 bases; J trimming: 7 bases; junction bases outside the gene matches: 7. Per the germline V gene, CDR1 is MGHRA and CDR2 is YSYEKL. CDR3 bases: TGCGCCAGCAGCATCCGGACAGGGGGCGGGCAGCCCCAGCATTTT. This sequence encodes CASSIRTGGGQPQHF.

This clone was found once. This chain uses TRBV13 with TRBJ1-2; no clear D gene. The CDR3 consists of 16 residues. The V gene lost 4 bases and the J gene lost 0 bases, with 15 bases spanning the gap. Germline CDR1 reads PRHDT; CDR2 reads FYEKMQ (reference sequence). CDR3 sequence: CASSSDLRRTNYGYTF. CDR3 DNA: TGTGCCAGCAGCTCCGATTTAAGGAGAACTAACTATGGCTACACCTTC.

The gene calls are TRBV4-1 and TRBJ2-1; 8 nucleotides agree with TRBD1. The CDR3 is 15 amino acids. V shed 0 bases and J 9 bases; nucleotides not matched to a gene: 7. Germline V gene data show CDR1 as MGHRA and CDR2 as YSYEKL. CDR3 nucleotides: TGCGCCAGCAGCCAAGAGACAGGGGTTATAGCTGAGCAGTTCTTC. This codes for CASSQETGVIAEQFF.

The V call is TRBV27, the J call TRBJ2-7; 13 bases match TRBD2. V shed 8 bases, J shed 2 bases, and the junction held 12 bases outside the gene matches. The CDR3 contains 17 residues. Germline V gene lookup returns CDR1 MNHEY and CDR2 SMNVEV (reference sequence). The CDR3 reads CASRTSGSTEWPYEQYF. The CDR3 DNA is TGTGCCAGCCGGACTAGCGGGAGTACTGAGTGGCCCTACGAGCAGTACTTC.

Note on this clone: At one boundary the junction diverges from the germline segment, which might be a read error. The V call is TRBV4-1, the J call TRBJ1-1; D ambiguous. The germline gives CDR1 MGHRA, CDR2 YSYEKL. There are 13 residues in the CDR3. The CDR3 region has the DNA TGCGCCGGCAGCCCCAGGAAGAACACTGAAGCTTTCTTT. It yields the protein CAGSPRKNTEAFF.

The chain is built from TRBV7-9 and TRBJ1-1; possible D gene TRBD1, 5 bases. Trimming stripped 4 bases from V and 3 bases from J, with 21 bases between. The CDR3 loop spans 17 amino acids. Germline loops: CDR1 SEHNR, CDR2 FQNEAQ (reference sequence). CDR3 residues: CASSYIGRERIYTEAFF. The CDR3 DNA is TGTGCCAGCAGCTACATCGGCAGGGAAAGGATTTACACTGAAGCTTTCTTT.

The chain links TRBV9 to TRBJ1-3, with a possible D match to TRBD1 (5 bases). Deletions cut 3 bases from V and 2 bases from J, with 30 bases between. This CDR3 spans 21 amino acids. Germline loops: CDR1 SGDLS, CDR2 YYNGEE. This CDR3 is CASSGWGGGTGRRDPGNTIYF. The DNA for the CDR3 is TGTGCCAGCAGCGGATGGGGCGGAGGCACCGGCCGCCGGGACCCTGGAAACACCATATATTTT.

The CDR3 DNA sequence: TGTGCCAGCAGGTCGGGGGGCGACTACGAGCAGTACTTC. Protein sequence: CASRSGGDYEQYF. The rearrangement links TRBV27 to TRBJ2-7; D possibly corresponds to TRBD2 (7 bases). The V end was cut by 6 bases, the J end by 3 bases, with 12 bases between. The germline V gene encodes CDR1 MNHEY and CDR2 SMNVEV (reference sequence). This CDR3 region has 13 residues.

V and J are TRBV28 and TRBJ2-7; TRBD1 matches at 7 bases. The junction had 6 bases not matched to a gene; V was cut back by 2 bases and J by 2 bases. The CDR3 length is 15 residues. CDR1 is MDHEN and CDR2 is SYDVKM in the germline V gene. The CDR3 nucleotides are TGTGCCAGCAGTTTACCCCTTGGACAGGCCTACGAGCAGTACTTC. Translated: CASSLPLGQAYEQYF.

The rearrangement uses TRBV4-1 and TRBJ2-7, with a weak D call TRBD1 (5 bases). V was shortened by 0 bases and J by 3 bases, with 12 bases between the two germline ends. The CDR3 has 15 residues. The germline V gene has CDR1 MGHRA and CDR2 YSYEKL. CDR3 loop: CASSQDLVRDYEQYV. The DNA of the CDR3 is TGCGCCAGCAGCCAAGATCTCGTCAGGGACTACGAGCAGTACGTC.

This chain uses TRBV2 with TRBJ2-1; D is undetermined. Germline values: CDR1 SNHLY, CDR2 FYNNEI. V was clipped by 1 base and J by 7 bases, with 5 bases between them. This CDR3 region has 12 residues. The CDR3 is CASSEGTNEQFF. As DNA, the CDR3 is TGTGCCAGCAGTGAAGGTACGAATGAGCAGTTCTTC.

This sequence joins TRBV5-4 and TRBJ2-3; 7 bases match TRBD2. V lost 4 bases and J lost 4; bases outside the gene matches: 9. This CDR3 is built from 15 residues. The germline V gene encodes CDR1 SGHNT and CDR2 YYREEE (reference sequence). CDR3 residues: CASSAGLGAADTQYF. The DNA for the CDR3 is TGTGCCAGCAGCGCCGGACTAGGGGCGGCAGATACGCAGTATTTT.

In its sample, this clone was seen once. This chain links TRBV7-2 with TRBJ1-6; D uncertain. This CDR3 has 15 residues. The V gene lost 1 base and the J gene lost 7 bases, with 11 bases spanning the gap. Germline V gene data show CDR1 as SGHTA and CDR2 as FQGNSA. CDR3 in DNA: TGTGCCAGCAGCTTAGACAGTGGTCTAAATTCACCCCTCCACTTT. It specifies CASSLDSGLNSPLHF.

The CDR3 spells CASSQTALQPQHF. In DNA form, the CDR3 reads TGCGCCAGCAGCCAAACTGCACTTCAGCCCCAGCATTTT. The chain recombines TRBV4-1 with TRBJ1-5, with D unresolved. Between the trimmed V and J ends, which lost 2 bases and 6 bases, there was a span of 8 bases. The germline CDR1 and CDR2 sequences are MGHRA and YSYEKL. The CDR3 is 13 amino acids.